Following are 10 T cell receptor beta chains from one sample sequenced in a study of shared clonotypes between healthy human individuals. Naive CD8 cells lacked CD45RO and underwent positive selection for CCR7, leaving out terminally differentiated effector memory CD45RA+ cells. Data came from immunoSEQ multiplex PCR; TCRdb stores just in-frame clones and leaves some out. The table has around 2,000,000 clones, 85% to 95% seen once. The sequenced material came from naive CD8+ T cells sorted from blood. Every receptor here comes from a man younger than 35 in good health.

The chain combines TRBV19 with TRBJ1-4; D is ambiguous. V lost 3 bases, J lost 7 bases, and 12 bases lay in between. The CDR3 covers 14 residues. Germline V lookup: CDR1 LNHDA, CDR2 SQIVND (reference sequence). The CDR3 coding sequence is TGTGCCAGTAGTATGCGGGAGCGCGGTGAAAAACTGTTTTTT. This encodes CASSMRERGEKLFF.

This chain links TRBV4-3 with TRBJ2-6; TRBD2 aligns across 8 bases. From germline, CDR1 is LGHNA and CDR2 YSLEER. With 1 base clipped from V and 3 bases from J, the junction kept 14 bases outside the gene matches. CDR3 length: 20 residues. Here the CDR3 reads CASSQGALLAAQRGANVLTF. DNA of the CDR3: TGCGCCAGCAGCCAAGGGGCCCTACTAGCGGCCCAGCGTGGGGCCAACGTCCTGACTTTC.

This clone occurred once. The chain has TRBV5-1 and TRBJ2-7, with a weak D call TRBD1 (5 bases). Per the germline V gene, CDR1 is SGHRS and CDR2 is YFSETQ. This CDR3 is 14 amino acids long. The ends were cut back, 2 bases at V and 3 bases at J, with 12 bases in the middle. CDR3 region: CASSFLQGFYEQYF. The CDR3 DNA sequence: TGCGCCAGCAGCTTCCTTCAGGGCTTCTACGAGCAGTACTTC.

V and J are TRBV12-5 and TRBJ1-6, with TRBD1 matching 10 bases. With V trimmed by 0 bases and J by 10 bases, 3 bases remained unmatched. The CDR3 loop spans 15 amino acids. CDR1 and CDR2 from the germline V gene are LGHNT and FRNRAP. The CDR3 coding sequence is TGTGCTAGTGGTTTGGTGGGACAGGGGACCTCACCCCTCCACTTT. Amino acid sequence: CASGLVGQGTSPLHF. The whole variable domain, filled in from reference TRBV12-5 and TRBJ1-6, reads DARVTQTPRHKVTEMGQEVTMRCQPILGHNTVFWYRQTMMQGLELLAYFRNRAPLDDSGMPKDRFSAEMPDATLATLKIQPSEPRDSAVYFCASGLVGQGTSPLHFGNGTRLTVT.

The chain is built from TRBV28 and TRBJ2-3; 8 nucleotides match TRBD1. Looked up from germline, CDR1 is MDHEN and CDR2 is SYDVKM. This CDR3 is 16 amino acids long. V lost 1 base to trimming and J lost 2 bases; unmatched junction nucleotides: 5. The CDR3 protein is CASSLSGQGNTDTQYF. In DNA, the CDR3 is TGTGCCAGCAGTTTATCCGGACAGGGAAACACAGATACGCAGTATTTT.

For the CDR3, the DNA is TGTGCCAGCAGTTACTCGGGAGAGTCAAACTACGAGCAGTACTTC. It is translated as CASSYSGESNYEQYF. The V and J genes are TRBV6-5 and TRBJ2-7; possible D gene TRBD2, 5 bases. With 0 bases removed from V and 3 bases from J, the gap between germline ends came to 12 bases. The CDR3 has 15 amino acids. CDR1 MNHEY and CDR2 SVGAGI come from the germline V gene.

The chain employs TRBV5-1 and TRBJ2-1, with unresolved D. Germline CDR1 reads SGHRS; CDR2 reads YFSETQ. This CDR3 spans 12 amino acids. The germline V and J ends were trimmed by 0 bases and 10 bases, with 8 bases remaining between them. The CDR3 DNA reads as TGCGCCAGCAGCTTGGCCATGGAGGAGCAGTTCTTC. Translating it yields CASSLAMEEQFF.

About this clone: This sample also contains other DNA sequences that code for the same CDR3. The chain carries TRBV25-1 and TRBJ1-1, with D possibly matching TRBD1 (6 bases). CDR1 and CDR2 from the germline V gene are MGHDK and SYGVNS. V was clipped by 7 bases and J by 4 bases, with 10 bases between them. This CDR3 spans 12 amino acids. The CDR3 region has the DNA TGTGCCAGCACAGGGGAGGGCACTGAAGCTTTCTTT. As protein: CASTGEGTEAFF.

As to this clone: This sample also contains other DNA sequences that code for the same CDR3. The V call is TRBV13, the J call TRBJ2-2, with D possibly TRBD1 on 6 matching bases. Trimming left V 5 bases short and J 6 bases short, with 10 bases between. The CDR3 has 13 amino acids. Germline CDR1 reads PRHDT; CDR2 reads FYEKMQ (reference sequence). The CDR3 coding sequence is TGTGCCAGCAGCATTGGACAGTCCGGGGAGCTGTTTTTT. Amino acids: CASSIGQSGELFF.

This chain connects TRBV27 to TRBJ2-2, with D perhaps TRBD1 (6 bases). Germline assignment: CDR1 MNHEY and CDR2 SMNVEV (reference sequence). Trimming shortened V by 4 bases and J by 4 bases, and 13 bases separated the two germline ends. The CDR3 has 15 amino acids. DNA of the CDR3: TGTGCCAGCAGTTCCCAGACCAGGGGCACCGGGGAGCTGTTTTTT. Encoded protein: CASSSQTRGTGELFF.